This TCR beta chain was sequenced in a study of post-analysis software for immune sequencing data. In the study overall: Some patients lacked subtype; others had relapsing-remitting, secondary progressive or progressive-relapsing disease. Regarding the study as a whole: F measure clustering grouped samples strongly by preparation batch. Compared with controls, patients showed significantly lower normalized Chao1 diversity. Patients used several TRBV segments, including TRBV5-6, TRBV5-1 and TRBV20-1, more often than controls.

TCR beta cDNA libraries had unique molecular identifiers. Hundreds of thousands of cDNA molecules were obtained from about 0.98 to 11 million T cells. TCRdb called the PCR reads again in MiXCR, with one record for every CDR3 protein. The data show about 760,000 distinct CDR3 sequences, around 27% seen once. Germline V gene sequence: CDR1 MNHEY, CDR2 SVGAGI. Germline trimming cut 2 bases from V and 0 bases from J; bases unmatched to any gene: 7. CDR3 size: 17 residues. This clonotype was seen once. The antigen remains unidentified. The sequence derives from a girl aged 10 to 17 with multiple sclerosis. The sequencing sample was made of blood. This rearrangement joins TRBV6-5 to TRBJ2-1; 7 bases align to TRBD2. CDR3 in amino acids: CASSYRPAGSSYNEQFF. In DNA, the CDR3 is TGTGCCAGCAGTTACCGGCCAGCGGGAAGCTCCTACAATGAGCAGTTCTTC.